This T cell receptor beta chain stems from a study of immune heterogeneity within non-small cell lung tumors. Study results and caveats: Site-unique high-frequency clones occurred alongside identical dominant CDR3 beta clonotypes that recurred across tumor sites within a patient.

Template input, which was bulk tumor genomic DNA, totaled around 660 ng per sample. Surgery yielded several widely spaced biopsies per primary tumor. Surgery that was curative in intent was performed on patients with untreated, newly diagnosed non-small cell lung cancer. By sample fraction, this clonotype is medium-sized (0.01 to 0.1%). The antigen is unknown. In a multiplex PCR, 32 V and 13 J primers amplified TCR beta CDR3. MiXCR was run by TCRdb on the multiplex PCR reads, yielding one entry per CDR3 protein. Of around 2,800 distinct CDR3 sequences listed, 18% are singletons. Germline loops: CDR1 SNHLY, CDR2 FYNNEI. The CDR3 contains 15 residues. Trimming removed 2 bases from V and 3 bases from J, with 10 bases in between.

This clonotype was sampled from a woman in her 50s with non-small cell lung cancer. Sequenced sample: lung tumor tissue. The rearrangement links TRBV2 to TRBJ1-4; no clear D gene. In nucleotides, the CDR3 is TGTGCCAGCAGTGAATTGGGTGGGGCTAATGAAAAACTGTTTTTT. Its protein product is CASSELGGANEKLFF. Filled out from reference TRBV2 and TRBJ1-4, the complete variable domain reads EPEVTQTPSHQVTQMGQEVILRCVPISNHLYFYWYRQILGQKVEFLVSFYNNEISEKSEIFDDQFSVERPDGSNFTLKIRSTKLEDSAMYFCASSELGGANEKLFFGSGTQLSVL.